This TCR beta chain was profiled in a study of blood T cell repertoires in COVID-19 (TCRdb year 2020). With respect to the entire study: Samples covering the acute and convalescent phases of COVID-19 were provided by collaborators in the United States, Italy and Spain. Subjects who had been exposed to COVID-19, were actively infected with it, or had recovered from it provided the deeply sampled blood TCRbeta repertoires that made up the dataset. The repertoires were released in a freely available public database meant as a resource for research on the immune response to SARS-CoV-2. Nearly every sample came with metadata listing a de-identified subject ID, COVID-19 status, age in years and sex. The samples were drawn from the first 160 participants of the ongoing ImmuneRACE study and from over a thousand subjects provided by 6 global collaborators. Where HLA class I and class II types were available, the types were taken from metadata supplied by the sample provider, not from assay-based typing. The material from the prospective study consisted of cDNA or gDNA derived from T cells, B-cell-depleted T cells, or PBMCs.

Participants in the prospective study were enrolled through a virtual design, were aged about 18 to 100 years, and lived in fewer than 30 United States geographic areas. In the prospective study, cohorts were assigned on the basis of participant-reported clinical history obtained from a screening survey and a study questionnaire. ImmuneRACE Cohort 3 recovered participants were defined by two consecutive negative NP/OP PCR tests, healthcare professional clearance, or symptom resolution. In the prospective study, mobile phlebotomists collected whole blood, serum and a nasopharyngeal or oropharyngeal swab from each participant. Additional blood draws and questionnaires over an approximately 2-month period could optionally be provided by prospective study participants. Before DNA extraction, prospective study blood samples were shipped either frozen or at room temperature. Trimming removed 7 bases from V and 3 bases from J, leaving 24 bases between the germline ends. The germline V gene yields MGHRA for CDR1 and YSYEKL for CDR2. Counted from cysteine to phenylalanine, this CDR3 has 17 amino acids. Just the 51-base CDR3 DNA is kept, in frame starting at base 1.

As regards this clone: What this receptor recognizes is not known. Within one base of it there is no much larger clone, and no base qualities were kept.

What the authors observed across the whole study: The amount of clinical and demographic metadata varied by source and participant and was provided uncurated.

TCRbeta CDR3 regions were amplified from genomic DNA by means of the immunoSEQ Assay, a bias-controlled multiplex PCR. The authors' analysis ran thus. The number of nucleated cells in each sample was estimated by amplification of reference gene primers within the assay. To quantify the absolute abundance of each unique TCRbeta CDR3 rearrangement, sequence reads were collapsed and filtered. For each sample, productive Simpson clonality was calculated as the square root of Simpson's diversity index across productive rearrangements. TCRdb retrieved this table from immuneACCESS and kept in-frame rearrangements only. Not all clones are present; in checked studies, unresolved V genes account for under half, and no reason is known for the remainder. V, J and clone size were drawn from that table, and D and trimming were deduced from the DNA. The sample data list around 290,000 clones, and 90% of these were observed just once. In total, the top ten clones hold 1.1% of the sample.

This clonotype was obtained from a woman aged 25 to 39 who had recovered from COVID-19. The specimen sequenced was PBMCs or T cells enriched from blood (not recorded which). The chain links TRBV4-1 with TRBJ1-2; TRBD1 might be the D gene, on 6 matching bases. In nucleotide form, the sequence is TGCGCCAGCAACAAAAGGCGTTACAGGGCGCGGGACTATGGCTACACCTTC. Its translation is CASNKRRYRARDYGYTF.